Listed below are T cell receptor beta chains from one sample, sequenced in a study of cytomegalovirus exposure and HLA in healthy donors. Clones were read by immunoSEQ multiplex PCR, and TCRdb kept only the in-frame ones, dropping some. The sample lists approximately 150,000 clones, 50% to 75% seen once, with about 3% in the top ten. Sequenced: PBMCs. The source is a woman aged 30 to 39 in good health and CMV-seropositive. CDR3s include the opening cysteine and the closing phenylalanine or tryptophan. The D gene is left open where the match is weak. Expanded clones get a size class; other rows say once, few or many, or leave the size out.

clone_size,v_call,j_call,d_call,cdr3_nt,cdr3_aa
NA,TRBV5-1,TRBJ1-4,TRBD1,TGCGCCAGCAGCTATTGGACAGGGCCTTCTGAAAAACTGTTTTTT,CASSYWTGPSEKLFF
NA,TRBV7-2,TRBJ1-5,NA,TGTGCCAGCAGCTTAGATTCGACGGGACCCCAGCATTTT,CASSLDSTGPQHF
once,TRBV7-8,TRBJ1-1,TRBD1,TGTGCCAGCAGCTTAGGTGGCAGGGGGGCCTTTGAAGCTTTCTTT,CASSLGGRGAFEAFF
NA,TRBV15,TRBJ2-7,NA,TGTGCCACCAGCAGAGTACACGGGTGGGAGCAGTACTTC,CATSRVHGWEQYF
NA,TRBV25-1,TRBJ1-1,TRBD1,TGTGCCAGCAGTGCTGACAGGGAACTAACTGAAGCTTTCTTT,CASSADRELTEAFF
few,TRBV15,TRBJ1-1,NA,TGTGCCACCAGCAGAGTTCATAGCAGTGACACTGAAGCTTTCTTT,CATSRVHSSDTEAFF
NA,TRBV2,TRBJ2-5,NA,TGTGCCAGCAGTCCTATAAAGGAGACCCAGTACTTC,CASSPIKETQYF
few,TRBV19,TRBJ2-5,TRBD1,TGTGCCAGTAGACGGACAGGGACGACTGGGACCCAGTACTTC,CASRRTGTTGTQYF
NA,TRBV21-1,TRBJ1-2,NA,TGTGCCAGTTCGCAGGGTAACTATGGCTACACCTTC,CASSQGNYGYTF
NA,TRBV6-6,TRBJ2-7,TRBD1,TGTGCCAGCAGTTATCTAGGGACAGTTCAAGCCTACGAGCAGTACTTC,CASSYLGTVQAYEQYF
NA,TRBV15,TRBJ2-6,NA,TGTGCCACCAGCAGAGAGCAGAACTCTGGGGCCAACGTCCTGACTTTC,CATSREQNSGANVLTF
NA,TRBV6-5,TRBJ2-1,NA,TGTGCCAGCAGACTCAGGGGACCCCCCTACAATGAGCAGTTCTTC,CASRLRGPPYNEQFF
NA,TRBV11-3,TRBJ1-1,NA,TGTGCCAGCACGGTCGGGATGAACACTGAAGCTTTCTTT,CASTVGMNTEAFF
few,TRBV6-5,TRBJ1-2,NA,TGTGCCACTCACCGTGGTAGTAGGGGCCAGTTTGGCTACACCTTC,CATHRGSRGQFGYTF
NA,TRBV5-1,TRBJ1-1,TRBD1,TGCGCCAGCAGAATATCAGGGGGTGCTGAAGCTTTCTTT,CASRISGGAEAFF
NA,TRBV7-9,TRBJ2-3,NA,TGTGCCAGCAGCCTCCGGGTGGGTGTCCCCGGAGATACGCAGTATTTT,CASSLRVGVPGDTQYF
NA,TRBV28,TRBJ2-7,NA,TGTGCCACCTCGGACAGAAGCGAGCAGTACTTC,CATSDRSEQYF
NA,TRBV5-1,TRBJ2-5,TRBD2,TGCGCCAGCAGCCTGGGGCCGGGGGGTGAAAAGACCCAGTACTTC,CASSLGPGGEKTQYF
NA,TRBV5-1,TRBJ2-3,TRBD2,TGCGCCAGCAGTCTGGGAGCGGCGGGGGGGCCGGGGTCACATACGCAGTATTTT,CASSLGAAGGPGSHTQYF
few,TRBV2,TRBJ1-3,NA,TGTGCCAGCTTCAGGGCTAGTGGAAACACCATATATTTT,CASFRASGNTIYF